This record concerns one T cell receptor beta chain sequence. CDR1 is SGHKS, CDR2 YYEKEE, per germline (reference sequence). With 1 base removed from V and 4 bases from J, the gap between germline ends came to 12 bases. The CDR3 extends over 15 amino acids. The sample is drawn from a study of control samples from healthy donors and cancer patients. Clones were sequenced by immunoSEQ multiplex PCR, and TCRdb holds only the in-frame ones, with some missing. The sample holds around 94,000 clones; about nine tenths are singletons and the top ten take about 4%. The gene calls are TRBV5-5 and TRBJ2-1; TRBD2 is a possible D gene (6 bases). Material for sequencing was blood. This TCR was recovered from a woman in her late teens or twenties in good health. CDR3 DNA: TGTGCCAGCAGCTTGACGCGGGGTGGGTACAATGAGCAGTTCTTC. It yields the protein CASSLTRGGYNEQFF.